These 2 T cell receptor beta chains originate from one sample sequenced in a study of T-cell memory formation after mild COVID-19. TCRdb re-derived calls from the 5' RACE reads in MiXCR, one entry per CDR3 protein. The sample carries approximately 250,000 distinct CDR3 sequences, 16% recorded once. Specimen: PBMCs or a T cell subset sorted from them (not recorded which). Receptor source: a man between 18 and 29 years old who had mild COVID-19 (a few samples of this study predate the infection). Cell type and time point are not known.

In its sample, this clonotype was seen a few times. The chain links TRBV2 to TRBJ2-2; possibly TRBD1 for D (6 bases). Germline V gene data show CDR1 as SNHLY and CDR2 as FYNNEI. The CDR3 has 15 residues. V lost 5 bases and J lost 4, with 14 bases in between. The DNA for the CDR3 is TGTGCCAGCAGTTCAAGAACCAGGGGCACCGGGGAGCTGTTTTTT. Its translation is CASSSRTRGTGELFF.

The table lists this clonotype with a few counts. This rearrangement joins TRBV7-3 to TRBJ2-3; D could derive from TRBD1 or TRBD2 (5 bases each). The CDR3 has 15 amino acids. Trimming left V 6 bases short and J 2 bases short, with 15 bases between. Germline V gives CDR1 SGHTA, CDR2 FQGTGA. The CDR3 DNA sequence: TGTGCCAGCAGTTATAGCTGGGACGCCACAGATACGCAGTATTTT. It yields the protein CASSYSWDATDTQYF.